These T cell receptor beta chains were read from a single sample in a study of blood T cells in healthy people across ages. In TCRdb, the 5' RACE reads were re-called with MiXCR into one record per CDR3 protein. The table lists about a million distinct CDR3 sequences, roughly two fifths of them singletons. Sequencing was carried out using blood. The receptors here all came from a man between 18 and 29 years old in good health. The CDR3 runs from the conserved cysteine through the conserved F or W. The D gene is left open where the match is weak. Clone size is shown for a subset of rows, as once, few, many or a class of expanded clone.

J gene | D gene | clone size | CDR3 length | V gene | CDR3 DNA | CDR3 protein
TRBJ2-6 | - | few | 19 | TRBV28 | TGTGCCAGCAGTTTTACCGGACAAACAAATCCCTCTGGGGCCAACGTCCTGACTTTC | CASSFTGQTNPSGANVLTF
TRBJ1-2 | TRBD1 | few | 14 | TRBV12-3/TRBV12-4 | TGTGCCAGCACTGGGACAGGGCTTTCCTATGGCTACACCTTC | CASTGTGLSYGYTF
TRBJ2-6 | - | few | 16 | TRBV6-2/TRBV6-3 | TGTGCCAGCAGCTGGGACCCACGCTCTGGGGCCAACGTCCTGACTTTC | CASSWDPRSGANVLTF
TRBJ1-1 | - | few | 12 | TRBV29-1 | TGCAGCGGCGGGGACGGGAACACTGAAGCTTTCTTT | CSGGDGNTEAFF
TRBJ2-1 | TRBD1 | - | 16 | TRBV9 | TGTGCCAGCAGCGGAGGGGACAGGATAGCCTACAATGAGCAGTTCTTC | CASSGGDRIAYNEQFF
TRBJ2-1 | - | - | 12 | TRBV20-1 | TGCAGTGCTAGACCCCCCCCGAATGAGCAGTTCTTC | CSARPPPNEQFF
TRBJ2-2 | TRBD2 | - | 16 | TRBV5-1 | TGCGCCAGCAGCCCCATAGCGGGGACGGACACCGGGGAGCTGTTTTTT | CASSPIAGTDTGELFF
TRBJ2-2 | TRBD1 | - | 14 | TRBV20-1 | TGCAGTGTTAGACACAGGGGGCCGAACGGGGAGCTGTTTTTT | CSVRHRGPNGELFF
TRBJ1-5 | TRBD1 | many | 14 | TRBV20-1 | TGCAGTGCCGTCAGGGGGCTAAGCAATCAGCCCCAGCATTTT | CSAVRGLSNQPQHF
TRBJ1-2 | - | - | 11 | TRBV12-3/TRBV12-4 | TGTGCCAGCAATGATAACTATGGCTACACCTTC | CASNDNYGYTF
TRBJ1-1 | - | - | 14 | TRBV9 | TGTGCCAGCAGCGTTACGACAGCCTACACTGAAGCTTTCTTT | CASSVTTAYTEAFF
TRBJ2-5 | - | - | 16 | TRBV29-1 | TGCAGCGTTGGAGACTTTGTCGGAGAGGGAGAAGAGACCCAGTACTTC | CSVGDFVGEGEETQYF
TRBJ2-2 | - | - | 15 | TRBV7-3 | TGTGCCAGCAGCTCTACAGGAGACGGCACCGGGGAGCTGTTTTTT | CASSSTGDGTGELFF
TRBJ2-7 | - | - | 16 | TRBV27 | TGTGCCAGCAGACATCCTCCGGGACGTAGTCCCTACGAGCAGTACTTC | CASRHPPGRSPYEQYF
TRBJ1-4 | - | few | 15 | TRBV4-1 | TGCGCCAGCAGCCAGGCCTGGACGGGGAATGAAAAACTGTTTTTT | CASSQAWTGNEKLFF
TRBJ1-4 | TRBD1 | few | 13 | TRBV7-9 | TGTGCCAGCAGCCAGGGGGCGCTTGAAAAACTGTTTTTT | CASSQGALEKLFF
TRBJ2-1 | TRBD2 | many | 16 | TRBV3-1 | TGTGCCAGCAGCCAAGTCGGGACTAGTGGCTACTATGAGCAGTTCTTC | CASSQVGTSGYYEQFF
TRBJ2-7 | - | - | 11 | TRBV29-1 | TGCAGCGTTGAGGGGCCCTACGAGCAGTACTTC | CSVEGPYEQYF
TRBJ1-1 | - | once | 14 | TRBV3-1 | TGTGCCAGCAGCCAAGTAGGAAGTCGCACTGAAGCTTTCTTT | CASSQVGSRTEAFF
TRBJ2-3 | TRBD1 | - | 16 | TRBV9 | TGTGCCAACAGCGTAGATGGGACAGGGTTCGGGGATACGCAGTATTTT | CANSVDGTGFGDTQYF
TRBJ2-1 | - | - | 17 | TRBV14 | TGTGCCAGCAGCCAAGACCGAGGACCGCTAGCCTACAATGAGCAGTTCTTC | CASSQDRGPLAYNEQFF
TRBJ2-7 | - | - | 13 | TRBV10-3 | TGTGCCATCAGGGCAGCTCCTTCCTACGAGCAGTACTTC | CAIRAAPSYEQYF
TRBJ2-5 | - | many | 14 | TRBV29-1 | TGCAGCGTTTCTCCGAGGGTCAGCCAAGAGACCCAGTACTTC | CSVSPRVSQETQYF
TRBJ2-3 | - | few | 15 | TRBV20-1 | TGCAGTGCTAGTGGGGGGAGGTGGGGAGCAGATACGCAGTATTTT | CSASGGRWGADTQYF
TRBJ1-5 | - | - | 15 | TRBV7-8 | TGTGCCAGCAGCAGCCAAAGGGTCGGCAATCAGCCCCAGCATTTT | CASSSQRVGNQPQHF
TRBJ2-4 | TRBD2 | few | 16 | TRBV9 | TGTGCCAGCAGCGGTACTAGCGGGGAAGCCAAAAACATTCAGTACTTC | CASSGTSGEAKNIQYF
TRBJ2-3 | - | many | 13 | TRBV7-2 | TGTGCCAGCACACCCGGGGCCCTAGGTACGCAGTATTTT | CASTPGALGTQYF
TRBJ1-2 | - | few | 12 | TRBV6-2/TRBV6-3 | TGTGCCAGCTCTCCAGGGAAGTACGGCTACACCTTC | CASSPGKYGYTF
TRBJ1-6 | - | - | 18 | TRBV7-9 | TGTGCCAGCAGCTTAGGCAGGGCCTCTGACTCCTATAATTCACCCCTCCACTTT | CASSLGRASDSYNSPLHF
TRBJ1-1 | - | few | 13 | TRBV7-2 | TGTGCCAGCAGTCCTCCGATATTCAACGCAGCTTTCTTT | CASSPPIFNAAFF
TRBJ2-2 | TRBD1 | - | 16 | TRBV5-5 | TGTGCCAGCAGCAAACAGGGGGGAGTTGACACCGGGGAGCTGTTTTTT | CASSKQGGVDTGELFF
TRBJ1-1 | - | few | 15 | TRBV4-3 | TGCGCCAGCAGCCATAACCTGGAGGGGAGCACTGAAGCTTTCTTT | CASSHNLEGSTEAFF
TRBJ2-4 | - | - | 11 | TRBV6-2/TRBV6-3 | TGTGCCAGCAGTCAGGGCGGGATTCAGTACTTC | CASSQGGIQYF
TRBJ1-6 | TRBD1 | few | 14 | TRBV12-3/TRBV12-4 | TGTGCCAGCAGCTTGCGACAGGGGACTTCACCCCTCCACTTT | CASSLRQGTSPLHF
TRBJ2-1 | TRBD2 | - | 17 | TRBV7-2 | TGTGCCAGCAGCTTAGCGCAGAGGACTAGTTCCTACAATGAGCAGTTCTTC | CASSLAQRTSSYNEQFF
TRBJ1-1 | TRBD1 | - | 15 | TRBV6-5 | TGTGCCAGCAGTTACTCGAACAGGGGGGACACTGAAGCTTTCTTT | CASSYSNRGDTEAFF
TRBJ1-2 | - | - | 13 | TRBV6-4 | TGTGCCAGCAGTGACTCGACGGGGGGTGGCTACACCTTC | CASSDSTGGGYTF
TRBJ1-1 | - | many | 15 | TRBV20-1 | TGCAGTGCTAGAGAAGGCAGCCTAATGAACACTGAAGCTTTCTTT | CSAREGSLMNTEAFF
TRBJ2-7 | - | - | 14 | TRBV5-1 | TGCGCCAGCAGCTTGGCCATCAGGAGGAGGGAGCAGTACTTC | CASSLAIRRREQYF
TRBJ2-3 | TRBD2 | - | 15 | TRBV20-1 | TGCAGTGCTAGAGAACTAGCGGGGGACACAGATACGCAGTATTTT | CSARELAGDTDTQYF
TRBJ2-3 | - | - | 15 | TRBV5-5 | TGTGCCAGCAGCGGCCTTAGCGGATCCACATATACGCAGTATTTT | CASSGLSGSTYTQYF
TRBJ2-1 | TRBD1 | - | 16 | TRBV20-1 | TGCAGTCCCCGAGGGGGCCTCTTGAGCTCCTACAATGAGCAGTTCTTC | CSPRGGLLSSYNEQFF
TRBJ1-6 | TRBD1 | - | 15 | TRBV13 | TGTGCCAGCAGCTTTAACAGGGGGGGGAATTCACCCCTCCACTTT | CASSFNRGGNSPLHF
TRBJ2-3 | - | - | 13 | TRBV20-1 | TGCAGTGCCTCACCCTCGGGCACAGATACGCAGTATTTT | CSASPSGTDTQYF
TRBJ1-6 | - | few | 17 | TRBV27 | TGTGCCAGCATAAAAGGGACCCCCGGTTCGGATAATTCACCCCTCCACTTT | CASIKGTPGSDNSPLHF
TRBJ2-5 | - | - | 11 | TRBV25-1 | TGTGCCAGCAGTGAGGCCACCGCGCAGTACTTC | CASSEATAQYF
TRBJ1-1 | TRBD1 | - | 15 | TRBV5-1 | TGCGCCAGCAGACCTGACAGGGGGACGAACACTGAAGCTTTCTTT | CASRPDRGTNTEAFF
TRBJ1-2 | - | many | 14 | TRBV27 | TGTGCCAGCAAGACCGGCACCGGACAACCCGGCTACACCTTC | CASKTGTGQPGYTF
TRBJ2-2 | - | - | 15 | TRBV7-9 | TGTGCCAGCAGCTTAATTCTCCGCGGAGACGGGGAGCTGTTTTTT | CASSLILRGDGELFF
TRBJ2-2 | - | once | 16 | TRBV5-1 | TGCGCCAGCAGCTACGCCGGACTAACGAACACCGGGGAGCTGTTTTTT | CASSYAGLTNTGELFF
TRBJ2-7 | TRBD2 | - | 14 | TRBV12-3/TRBV12-4 | TGTGCCAGCAGGCATAGCGGGGGGCTCTACGAGCAGTACTTC | CASRHSGGLYEQYF